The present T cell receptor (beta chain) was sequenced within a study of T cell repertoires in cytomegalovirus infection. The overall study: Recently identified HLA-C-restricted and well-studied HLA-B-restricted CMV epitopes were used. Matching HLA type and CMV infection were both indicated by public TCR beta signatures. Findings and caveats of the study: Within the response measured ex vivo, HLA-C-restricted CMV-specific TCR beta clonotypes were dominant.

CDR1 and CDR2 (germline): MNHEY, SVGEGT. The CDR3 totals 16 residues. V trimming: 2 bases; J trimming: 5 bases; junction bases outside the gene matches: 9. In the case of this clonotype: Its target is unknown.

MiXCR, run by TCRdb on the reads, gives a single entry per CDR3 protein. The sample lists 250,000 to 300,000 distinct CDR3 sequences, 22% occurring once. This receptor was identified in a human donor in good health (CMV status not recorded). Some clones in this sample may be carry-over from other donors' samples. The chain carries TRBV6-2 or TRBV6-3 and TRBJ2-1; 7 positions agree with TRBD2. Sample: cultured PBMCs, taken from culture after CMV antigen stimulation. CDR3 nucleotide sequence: TGTGCCAGCAGTTACGTGGCGGGAGAGCCGAACAATGAGCAGTTCTTC. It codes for CASSYVAGEPNNEQFF.